This T cell receptor (beta chain) derives from a study of regulatory T cells in long-lasting Graves disease. According to the study, TCR beta libraries were built with iRepertoire HTBI primers and CDR3-region Arm-PCR. TCRdb reprocessed the multiplex PCR reads with MiXCR, giving one entry per CDR3 protein. Here the sample spans some 500,000 distinct CDR3 sequences, about 13% being singletons. This clonotype has at least ten counts. This CDR3 has 14 residues. Trimming removed 6 bases from V and 4 bases from J; junction bases left unmatched: 0. Time point in this sample: newly diagnosed GD, antithyroid drugs for less than 3 months. Preparation of the TCR library used RNA extracted from PBMCs. The same data also went into a second study, on T cells in Graves' hyperthyroidism and ophthalmopathy.

The V and J genes are TRBV12-3 or TRBV12-4 and TRBJ2-3; the match to TRBD2 covers 14 bases. The source material was peripheral blood mononuclear cells (PBMCs), sampled at new diagnosis, from a patient treated with antithyroid drugs. The sequence was collected from a man aged 30 to 45 with Graves disease. The CDR3 spells CASRGLAGADTQYF. The CDR3 DNA is TGTGCCAGCAGGGGACTAGCGGGAGCAGATACGCAGTATTTT.